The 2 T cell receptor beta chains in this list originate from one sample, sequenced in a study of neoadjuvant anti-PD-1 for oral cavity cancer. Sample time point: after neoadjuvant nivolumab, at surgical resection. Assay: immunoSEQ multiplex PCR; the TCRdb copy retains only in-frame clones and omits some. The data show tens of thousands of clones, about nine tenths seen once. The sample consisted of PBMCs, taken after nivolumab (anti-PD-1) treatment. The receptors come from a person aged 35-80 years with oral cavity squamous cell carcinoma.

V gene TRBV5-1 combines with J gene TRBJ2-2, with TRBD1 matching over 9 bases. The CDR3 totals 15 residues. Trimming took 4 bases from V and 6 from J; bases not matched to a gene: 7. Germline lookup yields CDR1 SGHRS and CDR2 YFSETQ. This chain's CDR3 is CASSPQGATSGELFF. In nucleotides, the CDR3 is TGCGCCAGCAGCCCACAGGGGGCGACGTCCGGGGAGCTGTTTTTT. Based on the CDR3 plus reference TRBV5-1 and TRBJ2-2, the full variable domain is KAGVTQTPRYLIKTRGQQVTLSCSPISGHRSVSWYQQTPGQGLQFLFEYFSETQRNKGNFPGRFSGRQFSNSRSEMNVSTLELGDSALYLCASSPQGATSGELFFGEGSRLTVL.

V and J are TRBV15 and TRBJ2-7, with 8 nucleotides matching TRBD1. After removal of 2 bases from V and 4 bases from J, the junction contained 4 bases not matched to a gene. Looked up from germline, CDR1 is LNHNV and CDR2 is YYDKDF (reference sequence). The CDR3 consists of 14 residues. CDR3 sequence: CATSRQGALYEQYF. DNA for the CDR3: TGTGCCACCAGCAGACAGGGGGCTTTATACGAGCAGTACTTC.